This T cell receptor (beta chain) is from a study of T cells in Graves' hyperthyroidism and ophthalmopathy. Germline-derived CDR1 and CDR2 are SGHDT and YYEEEE. V was clipped by 0 bases and J by 8 bases, with 15 bases between them. The CDR3 has 15 residues. Patients affected by ophthalmopathy presented a Clinical Activity Score of at least 3, a NOSPECS grade of at least 4, and disease duration below 3 months. Researchers took RNA transcripts and amplified the TCR beta CDR3 regions from them. HTBI primers were the set used in a first-round RT-PCR of the TCR CDR3. TCRdb re-called the multiplex PCR reads through MiXCR, storing one row per CDR3 protein. The table lists about 640,000 distinct CDR3 sequences, roughly 20% of them singletons.

This chain joins TRBV5-6 and TRBJ1-3; the D is unclear. The source is a man between 25 and 39 years old with Graves' ophthalmopathy. Input material: blood. In DNA, the CDR3 is TGTGCCAGCAGCTTGGATCGTGTCGCCTCGGACACCATATATTTT. This encodes CASSLDRVASDTIYF. The variable domain in full, completed from reference TRBV5-6 and TRBJ1-3, reads DAGVTQSPTHLIKTRGQQVTLRCSPKSGHDTVSWYQQALGQGPQFIFQYYEEEERQRGNFPDRFSGHQFPNYSSELNVNALLLGDSALYLCASSLDRVASDTIYFGEGSWLTVV.